The next 24 T cell receptor beta chains were all read from a single sample in a study of blood T cell repertoires in COVID-19. TCRdb's table, derived via immunoSEQ multiplex PCR, lists solely in-frame clones and lacks some. The table includes 65,000 to 80,000 clones, about 90% detected once. Material: peripheral blood. Receptors were obtained from a man aged 50-60 years with active COVID-19.

The chain employs TRBV6-1 and TRBJ1-2; D not resolved. The V and J ends lost 2 bases and 4 bases respectively, with 14 bases between them. Germline CDR1 reads MNHNS; CDR2 reads SASEGT. The CDR3 sequence is 15 residues long. DNA for the CDR3: TGTGCCAGCAGTGAATCCGGGGTTGTAGTCTATGGCTACACCTTC. Translation: CASSESGVVVYGYTF.

The V gene is TRBV4-1, the J gene TRBJ1-4; D gene ambiguous. CDR3 size: 15 residues. Germline V gene data show CDR1 as MGHRA and CDR2 as YSYEKL. The ends were cut back, 2 bases at V and 4 bases at J, with 11 bases in the middle. CDR3 residues: CASSQWASSNEKLFF. CDR3 bases: TGCGCCAGCAGCCAATGGGCGAGTAGTAATGAAAAACTGTTTTTT.

The chain uses TRBV19 and TRBJ2-1; 7 bases fit TRBD1. The CDR3 loop spans 15 amino acids. Germline CDR1 is LNHDA and CDR2 is SQIVND (reference sequence). Losses at the gene ends were 9 bases for V and 6 bases for J; bases not matched to a gene: 14. CDR3 in DNA: TGTGCCAGCCACCCTGACAGGGACATTACCAATGAGCAGTTCTTC. It encodes CASHPDRDITNEQFF.

This chain uses TRBV7-8 with TRBJ2-6, with D hard to call. Trimming removed 8 bases from V and 1 base from J, with 18 bases in between. Germline V gene lookup returns CDR1 SGHVS and CDR2 FQNEAQ. The CDR3 is 17 residues long. The CDR3 loop reads CASVSGFGPSGANVLTF. DNA of the CDR3: TGTGCCAGCGTATCAGGTTTCGGTCCTTCTGGGGCCAACGTCCTGACTTTC.

The genes are TRBV19 and TRBJ2-3; D is perhaps TRBD1 (6 bases). Germline V gene data show CDR1 as LNHDA and CDR2 as SQIVND (reference sequence). Between the trimmed V and J ends, which lost 6 bases and 2 bases, there was a span of 18 bases. This CDR3 spans 16 amino acids. CDR3 sequence reads: CASSNRPDRDTDTQYF. The CDR3 region has the DNA TGTGCCAGTAGCAACCGCCCGGACAGAGACACAGATACGCAGTATTTT.

This clone appeared once. V gene TRBV2 combines with J gene TRBJ1-1, with a possible D match to TRBD1 (6 bases). This CDR3 has 14 amino acids. Trimming pared 5 bases from V and 2 bases from J, leaving 12 bases between. Germline assignment: CDR1 SNHLY and CDR2 FYNNEI. CDR3 sequence reads: CASSQGLLNTEAFF. DNA for the CDR3: TGTGCCAGCAGTCAGGGGTTACTAAACACTGAAGCTTTCTTT.

The V and J genes are TRBV5-1 and TRBJ2-7; 11 bases agree with TRBD1. Germline loops: CDR1 SGHRS, CDR2 YFSETQ. CDR3 length: 15 residues. V was pared by 4 bases and J by 3 bases, with 6 bases of the junction left unmatched. This CDR3 is CASSAGTGGVYEQYF. Written as DNA, the CDR3 is TGCGCCAGCAGCGCGGGGACAGGGGGGGTCTACGAGCAGTACTTC.

The rearrangement joins TRBV19 to TRBJ1-1, with 7 bases aligning to TRBD1. After removal of 6 bases from V and 12 bases from J, the junction contained 13 bases not matched to a gene. The CDR3 is made up of 13 amino acids. Germline CDR1 LNHDA, CDR2 SQIVND (reference sequence). The CDR3 bases are TGTGCCAGTAGGACAGGGCAGATTGGGGCGACTTTCTTT. This codes for CASRTGQIGATFF.

This clone was counted between two and nine times. The chain combines TRBV4-1 with TRBJ2-4; TRBD1 aligns across 8 bases. CDR1 is MGHRA, CDR2 YSYEKL, per germline. Trimming at V came to 0 bases and at J to 15 bases, leaving 7 bases not matched to a gene. The CDR3 sequence is 13 residues long. Written as DNA, the CDR3 is TGCGCCAGCAGCCAAGATGGCCAGGGGGCCTTGTACTTC. This encodes CASSQDGQGALYF.

The V and J genes are TRBV4-1 and TRBJ2-7; possible D gene TRBD1, 5 bases. CDR1 and CDR2 (germline): MGHRA, YSYEKL. V was clipped by 0 bases and J by 3 bases, with 21 bases between them. The CDR3 spans 18 residues. The CDR3 DNA is TGCGCCAGCAGCCAAGATCTTCCTGAAGACAGTCTCAACTACGAGCAGTACTTC. The encoded protein is CASSQDLPEDSLNYEQYF.

This chain joins TRBV4-1 and TRBJ1-2; 7 bases map to TRBD1. With 4 bases clipped from V and 5 bases from J, the junction kept 4 bases outside the gene matches. CDR3 length: 13 amino acids. From germline, CDR1 is MGHRA and CDR2 YSYEKL. CDR3 amino acids: CASSPEGAYGYTF. CDR3 sequence (DNA): TGCGCCAGCAGCCCTGAGGGGGCTTATGGCTACACCTTC.

J is TRBJ1-1 and V is TRBV7-2; TRBD1 aligns across 7 bases. The CDR3 length is 14 residues. V shed 4 bases, J shed 0 bases, and the junction held 2 bases outside the gene matches. The germline CDR1 and CDR2 sequences are SGHTA and FQGNSA. The CDR3 is CASSSDRVNTEAFF. The CDR3, as DNA: TGTGCCAGCAGCTCCGACAGGGTGAACACTGAAGCTTTCTTT.

This chain connects TRBV7-2 to TRBJ2-3; D is ambiguous. Germline V gene lookup returns CDR1 SGHTA and CDR2 FQGNSA. Trimming stripped 5 bases from V and 6 bases from J, with 12 bases between. This CDR3 is built from 13 residues. CDR3 in amino acids: CASSTTGWDTQYF. CDR3 sequence (DNA): TGTGCCAGCAGCACTACCGGTTGGGATACGCAGTATTTT.

This sequence joins TRBV7-9 and TRBJ1-1; D is uncertain. This CDR3 contains 14 residues. Germline CDR1 is SEHNR and CDR2 is FQNEAQ (reference sequence). Trimming took 1 base from V and 5 from J, leaving 11 bases between them. This CDR3 is CASSLVSGRTEAFF. DNA of the CDR3: TGTGCCAGCAGCTTAGTTTCGGGGAGGACTGAAGCTTTCTTT.

The chain recombines TRBV2 with TRBJ1-4, with 7 bases matching TRBD1. CDR1 SNHLY and CDR2 FYNNEI come from the germline V gene. The CDR3 spans 14 residues. With 10 bases clipped from V and 3 bases from J, the junction kept 8 bases outside the gene matches. The DNA of the CDR3 is TGTGCCATACACCTTGGGACAGCTAATGAAAAACTGTTTTTT. This sequence encodes CAIHLGTANEKLFF.

The rearrangement uses TRBV7-9 and TRBJ1-4; D is possibly TRBD1 (6 bases). The CDR3 length is 15 residues. V was pared by 4 bases and J by 3 bases, with 12 bases between. Germline assignment: CDR1 SEHNR and CDR2 FQNEAQ (reference sequence). CDR3: CASSYDRRSNEKLFF. The CDR3 nucleotides read TGTGCCAGCAGCTACGACAGGCGATCTAATGAAAAACTGTTTTTT.

The V and J genes are TRBV11-2 and TRBJ2-2; 10 nucleotides align to TRBD1. CDR1 SGHAT and CDR2 FQNNGV come from the germline V gene. The CDR3 length is 16 residues. V shed 3 bases and J 3 bases; nucleotides not matched to a gene: 4. The CDR3 loop is CASSFRTGGDTGELFF. The CDR3 DNA sequence: TGTGCCAGCAGCTTCAGGACAGGGGGAGACACCGGGGAGCTGTTTTTT.

V and J are TRBV2 and TRBJ2-5; the match to TRBD2 covers 8 bases. The germline CDR1 and CDR2 sequences are SNHLY and FYNNEI. The CDR3 length is 13 residues. The J segment lost 6 bases and the V segment lost 7 bases, leaving 7 bases of the junction unmatched. CDR3 sequence (DNA): TGTGCCAGCAAGGAGCGGGAGTCGAAGACCCAGTACTTC. Translating gives CASKERESKTQYF.

The chain employs TRBV11-2 and TRBJ2-7; 10 positions agree with TRBD2. The CDR3 totals 14 residues. Per germline, CDR1 SGHAT and CDR2 FQNNGV. V trimming: 6 bases; J trimming: 6 bases; junction bases outside the gene matches: 8. The CDR3: CASRHLAGVPEQYF. The DNA for the CDR3 is TGTGCCAGCAGACACCTAGCGGGAGTCCCCGAGCAGTACTTC.

The rearrangement links TRBV7-2 to TRBJ1-1, with D hard to call. Between the trimmed V and J ends, which lost 1 base and 4 bases, there was a span of 13 bases. The length of the CDR3 is 15 residues. Germline V CDR1 and CDR2: SGHTA, FQGNSA. In DNA form, the CDR3 reads TGTGCCAGCAGCTTAGGCCGCACCCTGAGCACTGAAGCTTTCTTT. Translation: CASSLGRTLSTEAFF.

The V and J genes are TRBV6-5 and TRBJ2-7, with 7 bases identical to TRBD2. The trim removed 0 bases at V and 0 bases at J, leaving 2 bases unmatched. This CDR3 region has 15 residues. CDR1 and CDR2 (germline): MNHEY, SVGAGI. The CDR3 DNA follows: TGTGCCAGCAGTTACTCGCGGGGGAACTCCTACGAGCAGTACTTC. It encodes CASSYSRGNSYEQYF.

J is TRBJ2-6 and V is TRBV5-1; D uncertain. The V gene's germline CDR1 is SGHRS and CDR2 YFSETQ. CDR3 length: 14 amino acids. Trimming took 4 bases from V and 4 from J, leaving 9 bases between them. This CDR3 reads CASSLERGANVLTF. The CDR3 nucleotides are TGCGCCAGCAGCCTAGAACGGGGGGCCAACGTCCTGACTTTC.

The chain employs TRBV6-2 or TRBV6-3 and TRBJ1-2; 12 positions agree with TRBD1. CDR1 is MNHEY and CDR2 is SVGEGT in the germline V gene. The CDR3 runs 14 residues. V trimming: 6 bases; J trimming: 6 bases; junction bases outside the gene matches: 5. CDR3 DNA: TGTGCCAGCAGCCAAGGGACAGGGGGCAATGGCTACACCTTC. Its translation: CASSQGTGGNGYTF.

This chain uses TRBV6-5 with TRBJ1-2; D not certain. The CDR3 loop spans 13 amino acids. The germline V gene encodes CDR1 MNHEY and CDR2 SVGAGI. V was shortened by 8 bases and J by 8 bases, with 18 bases between the two germline ends. CDR3 coding DNA: TGTGCCAGCGGCTTTGTTTCGAGCGAGGGCTACACCTTC. As protein: CASGFVSSEGYTF.